The next 10 T cell receptor beta chains were all read from a single sample in a study of T cell responses to AZD1222 COVID-19 vaccine. Clones were read by immunoSEQ multiplex PCR, and TCRdb kept only the in-frame ones, dropping some. The table lists around 100,000 clones, approximately 90% of them singletons. The sequences come from peripheral blood, collected on day 0 of AZD1222 vaccination. Receptors originate from an adult in good health.

The chain combines TRBV10-3 with TRBJ1-6; no clear D. Trimming shortened V by 6 bases and J by 9 bases, and 12 bases separated the two germline ends. The CDR3 spans 13 residues. CDR1 and CDR2 from the germline V gene are ENHRY and SYGVKD. CDR3 nucleotides: TGTGCCATCAGCGACCAACCTATTTCACCCCTCCACTTT. This encodes CAISDQPISPLHF.

The chain recombines TRBV21-1 with TRBJ2-2. TRBV21-1 is designated a pseudogene. The length of the CDR3 is 14 residues. The DNA of the CDR3 is TGTGCCAGCAGAATGGGGGAGCCCACCGGGGAGCTGTTTTTT. Its translation: CASRMGEPTGELFF.

The chain uses TRBV2 and TRBJ2-3; TRBD2 might be the D (5 bases). Germline V gene data show CDR1 as SNHLY and CDR2 as FYNNEI. This CDR3 has 15 residues. V dropped 6 bases and J dropped 1 base, with 14 bases sitting between them. CDR3 region: CASRPTRVGTDTQYF. The CDR3 nucleotides are TGTGCCAGCAGACCCACTAGGGTTGGCACAGATACGCAGTATTTT.

This rearrangement joins TRBV10-1 to TRBJ1-5; D is uncertain. CDR3 size: 13 residues. The V end was cut by 9 bases, the J end by 3 bases, with 12 bases between. Per germline, CDR1 WNHNN and CDR2 SYGVQD (reference sequence). This chain's CDR3 is CARHREDNQPQHF. The CDR3, as DNA: TGCGCCAGGCACCGGGAGGACAATCAGCCCCAGCATTTT.

The chain couples TRBV27 to TRBJ2-7; possible D gene TRBD1, 5 bases. The CDR3 loop spans 11 amino acids. Trimming took off 2 bases at V and 9 bases at J, with 8 bases between the two ends. CDR1 and CDR2 (germline): MNHEY, SMNVEV (reference sequence). CDR3 DNA: TGTGCCAGCAGTTTAGTGGGGCGGCAGTACTTC. Translated: CASSLVGRQYF.

The gene calls are TRBV7-8 and TRBJ2-5, with 11 bases lining up with TRBD2. This CDR3 has 16 amino acids. J gave up 2 bases and V 5 bases, and 7 bases lay outside the gene matches. The germline gives CDR1 SGHVS, CDR2 FQNEAQ. The CDR3 loop reads CASSPTSGGVQETQYF. The CDR3 DNA reads TGTGCCAGCAGCCCCACTAGCGGGGGCGTTCAAGAGACCCAGTACTTC.

The V gene is TRBV4-1, the J gene TRBJ2-5, with 10 bases fitting TRBD2. The CDR3 runs 19 residues. Germline V CDR1 and CDR2: MGHRA, YSYEKL. The ends lost 0 bases at V and 5 bases at J; junction bases unmatched: 15. CDR3 sequence: CASSQDSRLAGPVGETQYF. Written as DNA, the CDR3 is TGCGCCAGCAGCCAAGATTCCAGACTAGCGGGTCCGGTAGGGGAGACCCAGTACTTC.

The V gene is TRBV28, the J gene TRBJ1-5; no reliable D call. The CDR3 has 16 amino acids. Germline-derived CDR1 and CDR2 are MDHEN and SYDVKM. Trimming removed 3 bases from V and 0 bases from J, with 12 bases in between. The CDR3 sequence: CASSLMPGYSNQPQHF. CDR3 bases: TGTGCCAGCAGTTTGATGCCAGGCTATAGCAATCAGCCCCAGCATTTT.

The rearrangement uses TRBV6-5 and TRBJ1-1, with D uncertain. The CDR3 is made up of 13 amino acids. Trimming left V 7 bases short and J 1 base short, with 10 bases between. Germline CDR1 and CDR2: MNHEY and SVGAGI. CDR3 coding DNA: TGTGCCAGCAATAAGGTGGGGAACACTGAAGCTTTCTTT. Translating it yields CASNKVGNTEAFF.

This clone was found once. The V call is TRBV27, the J call TRBJ1-5; 7 nucleotides agree with TRBD1. The CDR3 covers 16 residues. The germline V gene encodes CDR1 MNHEY and CDR2 SMNVEV (reference sequence). V dropped 6 bases and J dropped 3; count of bases not matched to a gene: 11. CDR3 sequence: CASRLVGDRDNQPQHF. DNA of the CDR3: TGTGCCAGCAGGCTCGTCGGGGACAGAGACAATCAGCCCCAGCATTTT.